This T cell receptor (beta chain) derives from a study of tumor-infiltrating lymphocytes in primary liver carcinoma. The overall study: The neoplasms were of stage T1-T3 N0M0, with dimensions of about 4 to 11 cm across.

To note about this clonotype: The antigen is undetermined. This sequence may be a read error, since a much larger clone differs from it by one base.

Trimming cost V 4 bases and J 3 bases, with 13 bases left between them. CDR1 is MDHEN, CDR2 SYDVKM, per germline. The CDR3 has 15 residues. Total RNA amounting to 450 to 550 ng was the source from which TCR beta cDNA was made with a constant-region primer. Three-round nested multiplex PCR performed with slightly modified ARM-PCR produced the TCR beta libraries. TRBV1-TRBV30 forward primers paired with a C-beta reverse primer were used in the first two PCR rounds, which ran approximately 10 cycles each. MiXCR, applied by TCRdb to the multiplex PCR reads, yields one record per CDR3 protein. Of some 320,000 distinct CDR3 sequences in the sample, about 62% were seen once. Study conclusions and caveats: Significantly larger top-250-clone fractions were found in tumors than in blood (p = 0.039).

Extraction also yielded germline DNA, while blood RNA was obtained from unsorted whole blood. The sample was peripheral blood. The rearrangement joins TRBV28 to TRBJ1-5; no reliable D call. The sequence was collected from a man aged 40-49 years with primary liver carcinoma and hepatitis B virus infection. As DNA, the CDR3 is TGTGCCAGCAGTTCATATGGGGTGGACAATCAGCCCCAGCATTTT. This codes for CASSSYGVDNQPQHF. Using reference TRBV28 and TRBJ1-5 for the parts outside the CDR3, the full variable domain is DVKVTQSSRYLVKRTGEKVFLECVQDMDHENMFWYRQDPGLGLRLIYFSYDVKMKEKGDIPEGYSVSREKKERFSLILESASTNQTSMYLCASSSYGVDNQPQHFGDGTRLSIL.